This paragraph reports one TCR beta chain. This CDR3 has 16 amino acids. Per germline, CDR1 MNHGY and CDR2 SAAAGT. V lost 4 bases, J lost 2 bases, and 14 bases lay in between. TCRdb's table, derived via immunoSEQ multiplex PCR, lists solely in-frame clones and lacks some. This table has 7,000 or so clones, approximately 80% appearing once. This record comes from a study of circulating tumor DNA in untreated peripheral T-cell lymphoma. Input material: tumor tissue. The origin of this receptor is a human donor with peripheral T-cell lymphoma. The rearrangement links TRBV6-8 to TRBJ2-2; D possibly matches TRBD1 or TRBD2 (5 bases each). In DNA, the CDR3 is TGTGCCAGCAGTTTCTCGTCGGGGCTAAACACCGGGGAGCTGTTTTTT. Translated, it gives CASSFSSGLNTGELFF.